This T cell receptor beta chain was retrieved from a study of human T cells and chemical hapten exposure. TCRdb recomputed calls from the RACE reads with MiXCR, one row per CDR3 protein. The sample lists 300,000 to 450,000 distinct CDR3 sequences, 4.8% occurring once. This clonotype was seen ten or more times. The time point was: patch test 1, 2 weeks after DPC sensitization. The sample's treatment: therapeutic diphenylcyclopropenone sensitization with weekly scalp DPC. Germline V gene data show CDR1 as MNHEY and CDR2 as SVGAGI. The CDR3 has 15 residues. V shed 4 bases and J shed 7 bases, with 19 bases lying between them.

Sequenced material: whole blood, taken in connection with sensitization to the hapten diphenylcyclopropenone (DPC). The TCR sequence derives from a woman in her forties or fifties with alopecia areata. Some clones in this sample may be carry-over from other donors' samples. The chain employs TRBV6-5 and TRBJ2-5, with D possibly matching TRBD1 (5 bases). CDR3 sequence reads: CASSFEGPAQGTQYF. The DNA of the CDR3 is TGTGCCAGCAGTTTTGAAGGGCCCGCCCAGGGGACCCAGTACTTC.